One and the same sample provided the 7 T cell receptor beta chains below, sequenced in a study of radiotherapy plus CTLA-4 blockade in lung cancer. Using immunoSEQ multiplex PCR, the repertoire was profiled, and TCRdb retains in-frame clones only, with some absent. The table has some 73,000 clones, about 79% seen once. The sample was peripheral blood, taken from a patient treated with radiotherapy plus ipilimumab. These receptors were collected from a human donor with non-small cell lung cancer whose response to radiotherapy plus ipilimumab could not be evaluated. Some clones in this sample may be carry-over from other donors' samples.

This clone was observed at least ten times. This chain uses TRBV11-2 with TRBJ1-1; TRBD1 agrees at 8 bases. The junction had 3 bases not matched to a gene; V was cut back by 2 bases and J by 10 bases. The CDR3 spans 12 residues. CDR1 SGHAT and CDR2 FQNNGV come from the germline V gene. Here the CDR3 DNA reads TGTGCCAGCAGCTTAACAGGGGGACGAGCTTTCTTT. The encoded protein is CASSLTGGRAFF.

The rearrangement uses TRBV6-1 and TRBJ2-3; TRBD1 is a possible D gene (8 bases). The CDR3 length is 14 residues. The germline gives CDR1 MNHNS, CDR2 SASEGT. V lost 8 bases and J 3 bases, leaving 15 bases between the germline ends. CDR3 nucleotides: TGTGCCAGCCGACAGGGGAGGGTGACAGATACGCAGTATTTT. Translating it yields CASRQGRVTDTQYF.

The chain recombines TRBV18 with TRBJ2-5; weak D call: TRBD1 (5 bases). The CDR3 sequence is 14 residues long. Germline CDR1 KGHSH, CDR2 LQKENI. The V end was cut by 0 bases, the J end by 5 bases, with 10 bases between. CDR3 sequence reads: CASSPPWGEETQYF. CDR3 nucleotide sequence: TGTGCCAGCTCACCACCCTGGGGCGAGGAGACCCAGTACTTC.

This rearrangement joins TRBV6-1 to TRBJ1-3, with D possibly TRBD1 on 5 matching bases. Germline CDR1 reads MNHNS; CDR2 reads SASEGT. With 6 bases removed from V and 2 bases from J, the gap between germline ends came to 14 bases. CDR3 length: 15 residues. In DNA form, the CDR3 reads TGTGCCAGCAGCCCCCCTGGAGGGGCTGGAAACACCATATATTTT. This gives the protein CASSPPGGAGNTIYF.

The rearrangement uses TRBV29-1 and TRBJ2-7, with 9 positions matching TRBD1. The V and J ends lost 7 bases and 7 bases, in that order; junction bases with no gene match: 8. Germline V gives CDR1 SQVTM, CDR2 ANQGSEA. The CDR3 contains 12 residues. The chain's CDR3 is CSADTGTGEQYF. CDR3 in DNA: TGCAGCGCCGATACCGGGACAGGGGAGCAGTACTTC.

The rearrangement uses TRBV4-3 and TRBJ2-1, with a weak D call TRBD2 (6 bases). The CDR3 consists of 16 residues. V dropped 0 bases and J dropped 8 bases, with 17 bases sitting between them. Looked up from germline, CDR1 is LGHNA and CDR2 is YSLEER. The DNA of the CDR3 is TGCGCCAGCAGCCAAGATAAGGGACTCAGAATGGATGAGCAGTTCTTC. Protein product: CASSQDKGLRMDEQFF.

This rearrangement joins TRBV18 to TRBJ2-2, with 8 bases fitting TRBD2. The CDR3 spans 17 residues. Germline V gives CDR1 KGHSH, CDR2 LQKENI. V lost 1 base and J lost 1; bases outside the gene matches: 5. This CDR3 is CASSPQWLAGNTGELFF. DNA for the CDR3: TGTGCCAGCTCACCACAATGGCTAGCGGGGAACACCGGGGAGCTGTTTTTT.